This T cell receptor beta chain was identified during a study of T cells in Graves' hyperthyroidism and ophthalmopathy. Study context: Once the initial diagnosis was made, peripheral blood was obtained before any treatment.

TCR beta CDR3 region amplification was performed from RNA transcripts. An initial round of RT-PCR targeting the TCR CDR3 relied on the HTBI primer set. TCRdb redid the calling of the multiplex PCR reads with MiXCR, one entry per CDR3 protein. Counted here are roughly 510,000 distinct CDR3 sequences, less than 25% occurring once; the ten biggest clones make up 26%. It was considered stable Graves' hyperthyroidism when ophthalmopathy did not progress within 18 months. Those with hyperthyroidism were 18 to 65 years old, newly diagnosed, and ill for under 2 months. This CDR3 is 15 amino acids long. Trimming cost V 8 bases and J 0 bases, with 13 bases left between them. CDR1 and CDR2 (germline): KGHSH, LQKENI. The sample holds many counts of this clonotype.

The TCR originated in a man younger than 35 with Graves' hyperthyroidism. The V call is TRBV18, the J call TRBJ2-2; D not resolved. Source material: blood. Here the CDR3 DNA reads TGTGCCAGCGCCCGTTGGGGAACGAACACCGGGGAGCTGTTTTTT. It is translated as CASARWGTNTGELFF.